The rows below give T cell receptor beta chains drawn from one sample of a study of response to subunit inactivated influenza vaccine. Using its own MiXCR run on the RT-PCR reads, TCRdb lists one record per CDR3 protein. Among about 190,000 distinct CDR3 sequences listed, about 15% were seen once. Sequenced here: CD8+ T cells sorted from PBMCs, sampled 5 to 6 days after vaccination. The receptor source for this set is a man aged 45-60 years who received an inactivated influenza vaccine. The CDR3 runs from the conserved cysteine through the conserved F or W. D genes are given only for firm matches. Only some rows state a clone size, as once, few, many or a class for expanded clones.

>TRBV6-5|few|TRBJ2-1|.
TGTGCCAGCAGTTCCTCAGATCCTTACAATGAGCAGTTCTTC
CASSSSDPYNEQFF
>TRBV29-1|many|TRBJ2-5|.
TGCAGCGTTGAAGATGCACAGCAAGAGACCCAGTACTTC
CSVEDAQQETQYF
>TRBV7-3|few|TRBJ1-1|.
TGTGCCAGCAGCTTAGGGTGGGGCACTGAAGCTTTCTTT
CASSLGWGTEAFF
>TRBV6-2/TRBV6-3|.|TRBJ2-2|.
TGTGCCAGCAGTTACTCACAGAACACCGGGGAGCTGTTTTTT
CASSYSQNTGELFF
>TRBV28|.|TRBJ1-2|TRBD1
TGTGCCAGCAGTTCTCGAACGGACAGGCTCGATGGCTACACCTTC
CASSSRTDRLDGYTF
>TRBV18|.|TRBJ2-2|.
TGTGCCAGCCCAATCGGAGGGAACACCGGGGAGCTGTTTTTT
CASPIGGNTGELFF
>TRBV27|few|TRBJ2-1|.
TGTGCCAGCAGTTTAGTAACCGTAGGCGATGAGCAGTTCTTC
CASSLVTVGDEQFF
>TRBV25-1|many|TRBJ2-5|TRBD1
TGTGCCAGCAGTGAAGGAAGGGGGCTCCAAGAGACCCAGTACTTC
CASSEGRGLQETQYF
>TRBV12-3/TRBV12-4|few|TRBJ2-5|.
TGTGCCAGCAGTTTTAGTGGCGAGACCCAGTACTTC
CASSFSGETQYF
>TRBV20-1|few|TRBJ2-1|TRBD2
TGCAGTGCTAGGAAATTAGCGGGTTACAATGAGCAGTTCTTC
CSARKLAGYNEQFF
>TRBV4-3|few|TRBJ2-7|.
TGCGCCAGCAGCCAAGGGGGGAGAATGGAGCAGTACTTC
CASSQGGRMEQYF
>TRBV7-9|.|TRBJ2-3|.
TGTGCCAGCAGCCCCGGCGTGGGCCCCACAGATACGCAGTATTTT
CASSPGVGPTDTQYF
>TRBV11-2|few|TRBJ2-1|.
TGTGCCAGCAGCTTAGCCACCCTACTCTGGAATGAGCAGTTCTTC
CASSLATLLWNEQFF
>TRBV6-5|.|TRBJ2-5|TRBD1
TGTGCCAGCAGTAACGGACAGGGCTGGGAAGAGACCCAGTACTTC
CASSNGQGWEETQYF
>TRBV5-5|many|TRBJ2-3|TRBD1
TGTGCCAGCAGCTTGTCGACAGGGAGCACAGATACGCAGTATTTT
CASSLSTGSTDTQYF
>TRBV12-3/TRBV12-4|.|TRBJ2-7|.
TGTGCCAGCAGCTCAAGTAGGGGAGGGGGCAAAAGCTACGAGCAGTACTTC
CASSSSRGGGKSYEQYF
>TRBV9|few|TRBJ2-1|.
TGTGCCAGCAGCACGTGGGACGTAACCTCCTACAATGAGCAGTTCTTC
CASSTWDVTSYNEQFF
>TRBV4-1|.|TRBJ2-5|.
TGCGCCAGCAGCCAAGAATGGACAAGGGGCGAAGATGGGGAGACCCAGTACTTC
CASSQEWTRGEDGETQYF
>TRBV7-6|.|TRBJ2-1|.
TGTGCCAGCAGCCCCTGGAAACACGCTCGTGAGCAGTTCTTC
CASSPWKHAREQFF
>TRBV7-9|.|TRBJ2-7|.
TGTGCCAGCAGCTTAGCACGGGGCCCTGAGGAGCAGTACTTC
CASSLARGPEEQYF
>TRBV30|.|TRBJ2-7|TRBD1
TGTGCCTGTTGGACAGGGGGCCAATACGAGCAGTACTTC
CACWTGGQYEQYF
>TRBV30|few|TRBJ2-1|TRBD1
TGTGCCTGGAGTGTACTGGGACAGAACAATGAGCAGTTCTTC
CAWSVLGQNNEQFF
>TRBV30|few|TRBJ1-1|.
TGTGCCTGGCGGCAGGGGAACACTGAAGCTTTCTTT
CAWRQGNTEAFF
>TRBV6-2/TRBV6-3|.|TRBJ2-5|.
TGTGCCAGCAGTTACCCTGGAGGGGGGCTCCAAGAGACCCAGTACTTC
CASSYPGGGLQETQYF
>TRBV29-1|.|TRBJ1-2|.
TGCAGCGTTGACCAGACCGGCAGCAGCTATGGCTACACCTTC
CSVDQTGSSYGYTF
>TRBV12-3/TRBV12-4|many|TRBJ2-1|TRBD2
TGTGCCAGCAGAGGACTAGCGGCAGACTCCTACAATGAGCAGTTCTTC
CASRGLAADSYNEQFF
>TRBV29-1|.|TRBJ2-1|.
TGCAGCGTTCCACCGCGGGGTTCCGGGAATGAGCAGTTCTTC
CSVPPRGSGNEQFF
>TRBV13|.|TRBJ1-1|.
TGTGCCAGCAGCTTAGACCACAGGGACACTGAAGCTTTCTTT
CASSLDHRDTEAFF
>TRBV12-3/TRBV12-4|many|TRBJ2-3|.
TGTGCCAGCAGTTTAAAGTGGTGGGGCGGGAGCACAGATACGCAGTATTTT
CASSLKWWGGSTDTQYF
>TRBV20-1|.|TRBJ2-4|TRBD1
TGCAGTGCTACCGGACAGGGTCATACACTTTTAGCCAAAAACATTCAGTACTTC
CSATGQGHTLLAKNIQYF
>TRBV6-5|few|TRBJ1-2|.
TGTGCCAGCAGTTCCAGGGCCGGTGGCTACACCTTC
CASSSRAGGYTF
>TRBV20-1|few|TRBJ2-3|TRBD2
TGCTGTGCTAGGGCCCGAGCTAGCGGGGGGCCAGATACGCAGTATTTT
CCARARASGGPDTQYF
>TRBV29-1|.|TRBJ2-5|TRBD2
TGCAGCGTTGAACTAGCGGGGGACCGAAATCAAGAGACCCAGTACTTC
CSVELAGDRNQETQYF
>TRBV7-8|.|TRBJ2-1|TRBD2
TGTGCCAGCAGCTTAGCGCGGACTAGCAGCCTATACAATGAGCAGTTCTTC
CASSLARTSSLYNEQFF
>TRBV4-3|few|TRBJ2-1|.
TGCGCCAGCAGCCAAGAATTCGGTTACAAGGGGATAAATGAGCAGTTCTTC
CASSQEFGYKGINEQFF
>TRBV11-2|.|TRBJ2-1|.
TGTGCCAGCAGCTTTTTTTTCAATGAGCAGTTCTTC
CASSFFFNEQFF